This T cell receptor beta chain comes out of a study of post-analysis software for immune sequencing data. Findings of the study overall: Controls had lower frequencies than patients of 4 or 5 TRBV segments, which included TRBV5-6, TRBV5-1 and TRBV20-1.

cDNA libraries for TCR beta contained unique molecular identifiers. TCRdb re-called the PCR reads with MiXCR, one entry per CDR3 protein. There are roughly 700,000 distinct CDR3 sequences in the sample; 30% occur only once, and more than 0.55% lies in the top ten. The V gene lost 6 bases and the J gene lost 1 base, with 15 bases spanning the gap. Looked up from germline, CDR1 is SGHAT and CDR2 is FQNNGV. This CDR3 is built from 15 residues. In the case of this clonotype: Its antigen remains unidentified.

The chain links TRBV11-2 to TRBJ2-5, with D perhaps TRBD2 (6 bases). The sequenced sample consisted of blood. This TCR derives from a girl aged 10-17 years with multiple sclerosis. The CDR3 DNA reads as TGTGCCAGCAGTCCCTGGAGGGCGACCCAAGAGACCCAGTACTTC. It encodes CASSPWRATQETQYF.